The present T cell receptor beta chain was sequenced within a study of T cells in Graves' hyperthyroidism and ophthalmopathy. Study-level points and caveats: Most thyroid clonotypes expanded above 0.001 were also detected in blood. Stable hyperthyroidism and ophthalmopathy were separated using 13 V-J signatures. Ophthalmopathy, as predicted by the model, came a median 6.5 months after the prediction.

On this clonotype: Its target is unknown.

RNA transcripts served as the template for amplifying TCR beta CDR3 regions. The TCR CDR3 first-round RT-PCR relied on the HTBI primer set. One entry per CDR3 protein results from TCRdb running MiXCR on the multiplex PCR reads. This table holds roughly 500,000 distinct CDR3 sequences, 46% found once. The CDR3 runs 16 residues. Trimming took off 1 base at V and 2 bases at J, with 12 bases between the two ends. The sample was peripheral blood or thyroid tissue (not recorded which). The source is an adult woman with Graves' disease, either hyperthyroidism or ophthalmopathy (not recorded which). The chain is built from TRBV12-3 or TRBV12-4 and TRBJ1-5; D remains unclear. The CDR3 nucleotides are TGTGCCAGCAGTTTAGGTAGGGTTTATGGCAATCAGCCCCAGCATTTT. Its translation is CASSLGRVYGNQPQHF.